The 10 T cell receptor beta chains below all came from one sample that was sequenced in a study of vaccination effects on CD4 cells after COVID-19. Sequencing in the ViraFEST assay came after antigen-specific CD4+ T cells had been expanded with viral peptide pools, which were used to stimulate PBMC. CD4+ T cells were isolated after roughly nine days of culture. Two-dose BNT162b2 or mRNA-1273 vaccination was given to participants. The data were produced by immunoSEQ multiplex PCR, yet TCRdb's version contains in-frame clones alone and is incomplete. The profile shows about 15,000 clones, roughly 68% of them singletons. Antigens for these TCRs are unknown. Sequenced material: CD4+ T cells from PBMCs cultured with SARS-CoV-2 spike peptides, taken after COVID-19 vaccination. These receptors came from a human donor who received a COVID-19 vaccine.

As DNA, the CDR3 is TGTGCCAGCAGTGAAGCTCCGGGGGGGTACGAGCAGTACTTC. It encodes CASSEAPGGYEQYF. The rearrangement joins TRBV6-1 to TRBJ2-7; 8 nucleotides match TRBD2. The V gene end was trimmed by 0 bases and the J gene end by 4 bases; junction bases not matched to a gene: 2. Germline-derived CDR1 and CDR2 are MNHNS and SASEGT. The CDR3 contains 14 residues.

This clone is classed as large (0.1 to 1%). The chain is built from TRBV11-2 and TRBJ2-5, with a weak D call TRBD2 (6 bases). The germline gives CDR1 SGHAT, CDR2 FQNNGV. The CDR3 is 12 residues long. V was shortened by 2 bases and J by 9 bases, with 10 bases between the two germline ends. In DNA form, the CDR3 reads TGTGCCAGCAGCTTATCGGGGGAGGCCCAGTACTTC. This translates into CASSLSGEAQYF. The complete variable domain, with remaining parts taken from reference TRBV11-2 and TRBJ2-5, reads EAGVAQSPRYKIIEKRQSVAFWCNPISGHATLYWYQQILGQGPKLLIQFQNNGVVDDSQLPKDRFSAERLKGVDSTLKIQPAKLEDSAVYLCASSLSGEAQYFGPGTRLLVL.

The rearrangement joins TRBV7-8 to TRBJ2-5; 7 bases match TRBD2. This CDR3 region has 14 residues. Germline CDR1 and CDR2: SGHVS and FQNEAQ. Trimming cost V 1 base and J 5 bases; bases outside gene matches: 4. The DNA for the CDR3 is TGTGCCAGCAGCTTAGGGTATAGCGGGGAGACCCAGTACTTC. Translating gives CASSLGYSGETQYF. The full variable domain, with the rest looked up from reference TRBV7-8 and TRBJ2-5, is GAGVSQSPRYKVAKRGQDVALRCDPISGHVSLFWYQQALGQGPEFLTYFQNEAQLDKSGLPSDRFFAERPEGSVSTLKIQRTQQEDSAVYLCASSLGYSGETQYFGPGTRLLVL.

The rearrangement uses TRBV5-5 and TRBJ1-2, with a tentative D call TRBD1 (5 bases). The CDR3 contains 17 residues. V gave up 1 base and J gave up 0 bases, with 16 bases separating them. CDR1 is SGHKS, CDR2 YYEKEE, per germline (reference sequence). The CDR3 DNA follows: TGTGCCAGCAGCTTGTTAATTGCAGGGAGCTCTAACTATGGCTACACCTTC. Its translation is CASSLLIAGSSNYGYTF.

The gene calls are TRBV7-6 and TRBJ1-1, with 10 positions matching TRBD1. Germline-derived CDR1 and CDR2 are SGHVS and FNYEAQ. This CDR3 is 16 amino acids long. Trimming removed 1 base from V and 1 base from J; junction bases left unmatched: 3. CDR3 bases: TGTGCCAGCAGCTTAGGGGACAGGGGATGGAACACTGAAGCTTTCTTT. Translation gives CASSLGDRGWNTEAFF. Drawing the rest from reference TRBV7-6 and TRBJ1-1, the complete variable domain is GAGVSQSPRYKVTKRGQDVALRCDPISGHVSLYWYRQALGQGPEFLTYFNYEAQQDKSGLPNDRFSAERPEGSISTLTIQRTEQRDSAMYRCASSLGDRGWNTEAFFGQGTRLTVV.

This clone was detected only a few times. This chain joins TRBV20-1 and TRBJ1-6, with D perhaps matching TRBD1 (5 bases). V was trimmed by 3 bases and J by 0 bases, leaving 9 bases between them. The CDR3 has 15 residues. In germline, CDR1 is DFQATT, CDR2 SNEGSKA (reference sequence). The CDR3 DNA reads TGCAGTGCTAGTAACCAGGGCTCCTATAATTCACCCCTCCACTTT. This gives the protein CSASNQGSYNSPLHF.

The chain joins TRBV27 to TRBJ2-5; D is tentatively TRBD1 or TRBD2 (6 bases each). V dropped 0 bases and J dropped 5 bases, with 13 bases sitting between them. The germline gives CDR1 MNHEY, CDR2 SMNVEV (reference sequence). The CDR3 extends over 15 amino acids. This CDR3 is CASSLSLGGHETQYF. The CDR3 DNA sequence: TGTGCCAGCAGTTTATCTTTGGGGGGCCACGAGACCCAGTACTTC.

This clone was seen more than once but under ten times. The chain recombines TRBV5-4 with TRBJ1-2; no clear D gene. Trimming removed 3 bases from V and 0 bases from J, with 3 bases in between. The CDR3 length is 12 residues. The germline V gene has CDR1 SGHNT and CDR2 YYREEE (reference sequence). CDR3 amino acids: CASSSSNYGYTF. The DNA of the CDR3 is TGTGCCAGCAGCTCCTCTAACTATGGCTACACCTTC. Filled out from reference TRBV5-4 and TRBJ1-2, the complete variable domain reads ETGVTQSPTHLIKTRGQQVTLRCSSQSGHNTVSWYQQALGQGPQFIFQYYREEENGRGNFPPRFSGLQFPNYSSELNVNALELDDSALYLCASSSSNYGYTFGSGTRLTVV.

The chain links TRBV19 to TRBJ1-1; TRBD1 agrees at 8 bases. Germline CDR1 LNHDA, CDR2 SQIVND (reference sequence). V gave up 5 bases and J gave up 5 bases; unmatched junction bases: 4. The CDR3 runs 13 residues. The CDR3 is CASSSTGGTEAFF. The CDR3 coding sequence is TGTGCCAGTAGTTCCACAGGGGGAACTGAAGCTTTCTTT.

The chain employs TRBV5-4 and TRBJ1-2; D remains ambiguous. The ends were cut back, 3 bases at V and 3 bases at J, with 15 bases in the middle. The CDR3 extends over 15 amino acids. Germline CDR1 reads SGHNT; CDR2 reads YYREEE (reference sequence). As DNA, the CDR3 is TGTGCCAGCAGCTCTAGGACGGCAGACGACTATGGCTACACCTTC. Translation: CASSSRTADDYGYTF.